This is a list of T cell receptor beta chains from one sample in a study of T cell responses to AZD1222 COVID-19 vaccine. Profiling relied on immunoSEQ multiplex PCR, and the TCRdb table lists in-frame clones only, not all of them. The sample has about 110,000 clones, over 90% seen once. The input for sequencing was peripheral blood, taken 28 days after the second AZD1222 dose. These TCRs come from an adult who received the AZD1222 COVID-19 vaccine. The CDR3 runs from the conserved cysteine through the conserved F or W. D genes are given only for firm matches. Some rows have no size entry. The others give once, few or many, or a class for an expanded clone.

D gene	V gene	clone size	CDR3 length	J gene	CDR3 protein	CDR3 DNA
TRBD2	TRBV11-2	.	19	TRBJ2-1	CASSSRFGLAGWANNEQFF	TGTGCCAGCAGCTCCCGTTTCGGGCTAGCGGGATGGGCAAACAATGAGCAGTTCTTC
.	TRBV5-4	.	13	TRBJ2-1	CASSVDFYNEQFF	TGTGCCAGCAGCGTGGACTTCTACAATGAGCAGTTCTTC
.	TRBV14	.	14	TRBJ1-2	CASSNLGSYHGYTF	TGTGCCAGCAGCAACCTGGGGTCATACCATGGCTACACCTTC
.	TRBV27	once	13	TRBJ2-1	CASSSSSNNEQFF	TGTGCCAGCAGTTCAAGTTCCAACAATGAGCAGTTCTTC
.	TRBV6-5	once	12	TRBJ2-1	CASSSQGYEQFF	TGTGCCAGCAGTTCACAGGGCTATGAGCAGTTCTTC
TRBD1	TRBV6-5	.	14	TRBJ2-4	CASRQDRGPDIQYF	TGTGCCAGCAGGCAGGACAGGGGGCCGGACATTCAGTACTTC
.	TRBV5-1	.	15	TRBJ1-3	CASSLDRTSGNTIYF	TGCGCCAGCAGCTTGGACAGGACCTCTGGAAACACCATATATTTT
.	TRBV20-1	once	9	TRBJ1-2	CSAPEENTF	TGCAGTGCTCCCGAGGAAAACACCTTC
.	TRBV10-2	.	13	TRBJ1-1	CASSEEAGTEAFF	TGCGCCAGCAGTGAGGAAGCTGGCACTGAAGCTTTCTTT
.	TRBV7-2	.	14	TRBJ2-1	CASSLAPLGTEQFF	TGTGCCAGCAGCTTGGCCCCTCTAGGGACTGAGCAGTTCTTC
TRBD1	TRBV5-8	.	17	TRBJ1-2	CASSSITGEVFYYGYTF	TGTGCCAGCAGCTCCATAACAGGGGAGGTTTTTTACTATGGCTACACCTTC
.	TRBV6-5	.	13	TRBJ1-2	CASSYDSLYGYTF	TGTGCCAGCAGTTACGACAGTCTATATGGCTACACCTTC
TRBD1	TRBV7-2	.	14	TRBJ1-1	CASTVTGAHTEAFF	TGTGCCAGCACTGTGACAGGGGCCCACACTGAAGCTTTCTTT
.	TRBV2	.	12	TRBJ1-4	CAGTDGNEKLFF	TGTGCCGGAACCGACGGTAATGAAAAACTGTTTTTT
.	TRBV7-9	.	11	TRBJ2-7	CASGRDSEQYF	TGTGCCAGCGGCAGGGACTCCGAGCAGTACTTC
TRBD1	TRBV7-8	.	14	TRBJ1-1	CASSWGQENTEAFF	TGTGCCAGCAGCTGGGGACAGGAGAACACTGAAGCTTTCTTT
.	TRBV14	.	14	TRBJ2-3	CASSLTGLSDTQYF	TGTGCCAGCAGCTTGACTGGCCTGTCCGATACGCAGTATTTT